Following are 10 T cell receptor beta chains from one sample sequenced in a study of blood T cell repertoires in COVID-19. This table comes from immunoSEQ multiplex PCR, and its TCRdb copy is limited to in-frame clones, with some not included. The sample shows some 360,000 clones, more than 70% of them seen only once. The sequencing sample was made of PBMCs or T cells enriched from blood (not recorded which). Receptors originate from a woman aged 25 to 45 who had been exposed to COVID-19.

J is TRBJ2-7 and V is TRBV7-8; TRBD2 aligns across 7 bases. CDR3 length: 17 amino acids. CDR1 is SGHVS, CDR2 FQNEAQ, per germline. With 5 bases clipped from V and 0 bases from J, the junction kept 13 bases outside the gene matches. CDR3 sequence reads: CASSDGGLWVGSYEQYF. CDR3 nucleotides: TGTGCCAGCAGCGACGGGGGACTATGGGTAGGCTCCTACGAGCAGTACTTC.

This chain uses TRBV11-2 with TRBJ1-2, with D unresolved. CDR1 and CDR2 from the germline V gene are SGHAT and FQNNGV. The CDR3 totals 14 residues. V was clipped by 6 bases and J by 4 bases, with 15 bases between them. CDR3 loop: CASSFGGPSYGYTF. The CDR3, as DNA: TGTGCCAGCAGTTTTGGTGGCCCAAGCTATGGCTACACCTTC.

The V call is TRBV4-2, the J call TRBJ2-2; the match to TRBD2 covers 11 bases. The length of the CDR3 is 17 residues. V lost 3 bases and J lost 5; bases outside the gene matches: 8. Germline CDR1 reads LGHNA; CDR2 reads YNFKEQ. The CDR3, as DNA: TGTGCCAGCAGCCATAAGCCCGGGACTAGCGGAACCGGGGAGCTGTTTTTT. Its translation is CASSHKPGTSGTGELFF.

This clone was observed once. This rearrangement joins TRBV6-1 to TRBJ2-1; D is unresolved. Trimming pared 2 bases from V and 7 bases from J, leaving 3 bases between. The CDR3 totals 11 residues. CDR1 and CDR2 (germline): MNHNS, SASEGT. For the CDR3, the DNA is TGTGCCAGCAGTGAACCGAATGAGCAGTTCTTC. Protein: CASSEPNEQFF.

The chain has TRBV9 and TRBJ1-6; 9 bases are shared with TRBD1. There are 17 residues in the CDR3. J was trimmed by 3 bases and V by 4 bases; bases with no gene match: 8. Germline V gene sequence: CDR1 SGDLS, CDR2 YYNGEE. This chain's CDR3 is CASSQRTGVDYNSPLHF. The CDR3 DNA follows: TGTGCCAGCAGCCAGAGGACAGGGGTGGACTATAATTCACCCCTCCACTTT. The full variable domain, rest sourced from reference TRBV9 and TRBJ1-6, is DSGVTQTPKHLITATGQRVTLRCSPRSGDLSVYWYQQSLDQGLQFLIQYYNGEERAKGNILERFSAQQFPDLHSELNLSSLELGDSALYFCASSQRTGVDYNSPLHFGNGTRLTVT.

V and J are TRBV4-1 and TRBJ2-7, with TRBD2 as a possible D gene (6 bases). The ends were cut back, 4 bases at V and 0 bases at J, with 13 bases in the middle. CDR3 size: 15 residues. Germline V gives CDR1 MGHRA, CDR2 YSYEKL. In nucleotides, the CDR3 is TGCGCCAGCAGCCGAGAGCGGGTCGGCTCCTACGAGCAGTACTTC. Translated, it gives CASSRERVGSYEQYF.

The chain is built from TRBV11-3 and TRBJ1-3; 7 nucleotides match TRBD1. Unmatched junction bases numbered 8, after V lost 5 bases and J lost 4 bases. CDR1 is SGHNT and CDR2 is YENEEA in the germline V gene. This CDR3 is 15 amino acids long. DNA for the CDR3: TGTGCCAGCAGCAGAGGAGGGGGCGAAGGAAACACCATATATTTT. It codes for CASSRGGGEGNTIYF. Looking up the rest from reference TRBV11-3 and TRBJ1-3 gives the full variable domain: EAGVVQSPRYKIIEKKQPVAFWCNPISGHNTLYWYLQNLGQGPELLIRYENEEAVDDSQLPKDRFSAERLKGVDSTLKIQPAELGDSAVYLCASSRGGGEGNTIYFGEGSWLTVV.

The chain links TRBV9 to TRBJ1-6, with D possibly matching TRBD1 (6 bases). V lost 2 bases and J 6 bases, leaving 15 bases between the germline ends. The germline CDR1 and CDR2 sequences are SGDLS and YYNGEE. The CDR3 totals 16 residues. The CDR3 region is CASSVTGRGANSPLHF. In DNA, the CDR3 is TGTGCCAGCAGCGTTACAGGGAGGGGGGCTAATTCACCCCTCCACTTT.

This rearrangement joins TRBV24-1 to TRBJ2-1; 7 bases map to TRBD1. CDR3 size: 17 residues. Germline CDR1 is KGHDR and CDR2 is SFDVKD. J was trimmed by 0 bases and V by 3 bases; bases with no gene match: 7. CDR3 nucleotide sequence: TGTGCCACCAGTGATCAGACAGGGTTGGCCTCCTACAATGAGCAGTTCTTC. Residues: CATSDQTGLASYNEQFF.

J is TRBJ2-7 and V is TRBV24-1; 8 bases fit TRBD1. Trimming cost V 5 bases and J 5 bases; bases outside gene matches: 10. Germline CDR1 is KGHDR and CDR2 is SFDVKD. CDR3 size: 15 residues. CDR3 coding DNA: TGTGCCACCAGTGTGGGATGGACAGGGCGCGACGAGCAGTACTTC. Its protein product is CATSVGWTGRDEQYF.